This TCR beta chain emerged from a study of T cell responses to AZD1222 COVID-19 vaccine. Clones were sequenced by immunoSEQ multiplex PCR, and TCRdb holds only the in-frame ones, with some missing. The table has about 150,000 clones, 85% to 95% seen once. Germline CDR1 is LNHDA and CDR2 is SQIVND (reference sequence). This CDR3 region has 13 residues. Study-level findings and limits: Recipients of two AZD1222 doses showed rising Spike-specific TCR breadth and depth.

Note on this clone: No antigen is known for it. The junction shows a germline mismatch at one end, possibly a read error.

Second doses at about 4 or about 12 weeks were pooled. The clonotype originates from an adult who received the AZD1222 COVID-19 vaccine. The chain couples TRBV19 to TRBJ1-1; D unclear. The sample in question was peripheral blood, obtained 28 days after the second AZD1222 dose. The CDR3 bases are TGTGCCAGTAGTATAGTAGCTGGGTCTGAGGCTTTCTTT. Amino acids: CASSIVAGSEAFF.